This TCR beta chain was found in a study of blood T cell repertoires in COVID-19. Turning to the study itself: Spain, Italy and the United States supplied samples that represented acute and convalescent COVID-19. T cells, B-cell-depleted T cells, or PBMCs supplied cDNA or gDNA.

This CDR3 is built from 13 residues. V lost 7 bases and J lost 7; bases outside the gene matches: 4. Germline V lookup: CDR1 MNHNY, CDR2 SVGAGI (reference sequence). Per the study methods: Reference gene primers were amplified, and this amplification served to estimate nucleated cell counts. Produced via immunoSEQ multiplex PCR; TCRdb's table is partial and in-frame only. V and J calls and clone size come straight from that table; D and trimming were deduced from the DNA. The sample lists about 150,000 clones; roughly 84% were seen once. V is TRBV6-6 and J is TRBJ1-4; 9 bases agree with TRBD1. The source of this sequence is a woman in her sixties with COVID-19, enrolled during active disease. The sequenced material came from peripheral blood. The CDR3 region is CASIRDRAEKLFF. The DNA for the CDR3 is TGTGCCAGCATCCGGGACAGGGCTGAAAAACTGTTTTTT.